This T cell receptor (beta chain) was captured by sequencing in a study of graft-versus-host responses after intestinal transplantation (dated by TCRdb to the early 2020s). Regarding the research as a whole: The transplants that recipients got were multivisceral, liver-intestinal, or isolated intestinal. Anti-thymocyte globulin induction was given to all recipients, followed by maintenance tacrolimus and steroids for 2 to 3 years. Bulk TCR-beta CDR3 sequencing was used to track graft-versus-host and host-versus-graft alloreactive T cell clones in the graft, circulation and bone marrow after intestinal transplantation. To identify alloreactive clones, pre-transplant mixed lymphocyte reaction products were sequenced and compared with unstimulated pre-transplant donor and recipient T cells. Of the roughly 24 intestinal transplant recipients enrolled in the cohort, one of whom was a retransplant, a few patients without pretransplant specimens were excluded. A peak of at least 4% donor T cells among recipient peripheral blood mononuclear cells was the definition used for donor T cell macrochimerism. Rather than going through the commercial service, samples from a few later patients were sequenced in-house on an Illumina MiSeq and processed with MiXCR. The study at large found these results: GvH clones turned up in recipient bone marrow, with some appearing earlier in ileal mucosa or blood, a pattern consistent with an intestinal mucosal origin. Peak levels of circulating GvH clones were associated with declines in HvG clones early after transplant. In the allografts of patients with donor T cell macrochimerism, GvH to HvG T cell clonal ratios were high. The relatively low number and heterogeneity of intestinal transplant patients limited the conclusions.

This specimen's time point label, interpreted: cells obtained before transplantation from donor or recipient. CD3+CD4+ and CD3+CD8+ populations were FACS-sorted from unstimulated pre-transplant donor and recipient cells taken from spleen or lymph nodes. There are 15 amino acids in the CDR3, from cysteine to phenylalanine inclusive. Solely the CDR3 DNA is kept, with 45 bases framed from the first base. Based on the germline V gene (reference sequence), the CDR1 and CDR2 sequences are SEHNR and FQNEAQ. The germline ends are 13 bases apart after V is trimmed by 7 bases and J by 0 bases. This clone was seen a few times. It lacks a known antigen. Per-base quality was not reported, and no clone a single base away is much larger than it. The library was generated by the immunoSEQ multiplex PCR assay. For most patients, genomic DNA was isolated using the Qiagen DNeasy Blood and Tissue Kit and was shipped frozen to Adaptive Biotechnologies for TCR sequencing. For most patients, high-throughput TCR-beta CDR3 sequencing of genomic DNA was performed by Adaptive Biotechnologies. In the authors' own workflow: Adaptive's ImmunoSEQ software supplied the TCR sequencing data for 15 to 20 patients, while MiXCR and VDJtools were used to process three other patients. To correct CD4 versus CD8 sorting errors, sequences present in both subsets at a frequency ratio below 5:1 were removed. CDR3 nucleotide sequences shared between donor and recipient were removed because their origin could not be assigned. At least 2-fold expansion over unstimulated cells and a minimum CFSE-low frequency of 0.002% (template counts) or 0.001% (read counts) were required for clones to be classified as alloreactive. Mappable clones were those detected in sequenced pre-transplant spleen, lymph node, or MLR CFSE-low populations of the donor or recipient. Cumulative frequency of alloreactive clones was calculated as a percentage of all sequences weighted by copy number. In TCRdb, the immuneACCESS table is reduced to in-frame sequences with V and J assigned. These tables do not hold every clone; where another copy was compared, an unresolved V gene accounts for under half, and the others remain unexplained. Clone size and the V and J calls come from that table; the DNA yielded D and trimming. This sample holds 85,000 to 100,000 clones; just over 90% were observed only once. Of the sample, approximately 2% falls within the top ten clones.

The TCR originated in a human donor who received an intestinal transplant. The V and J genes are TRBV7-9 and TRBJ1-3, and possibly TRBD1, on 5 matching bases. Source: unstimulated CD8+ T cells sorted from spleen or lymph node cells, taken before intestinal transplant. The CDR3 protein sequence reads: CASTGDSLSGNTIYF. The DNA sequence is given as TGTGCCAGCACCGGAGACAGTCTCTCTGGAAACACCATATATTTT.